A selection of T cell receptor beta chains follows, all from one sample in a study of regulatory T cells in long-lasting Graves disease. TCRdb itself ran the multiplex PCR reads through MiXCR, one entry per CDR3 protein. The data show roughly 700,000 distinct CDR3 sequences, 25% to 35% seen once. This sample comprised peripheral blood mononuclear cells (PBMCs), obtained when the disease was refractory, from a patient treated with antithyroid drugs. The source of these receptors is a female donor with Graves disease. Both conserved end residues are part of each CDR3. Each record gives: clone size, D gene, J gene, V gene, CDR3 protein, CDR3 DNA. A D gene is named only where the DNA matches it firmly. The listing skips clone size in some rows; elsewhere it reads once, few, many or a size class.

size: NA; D: TRBD1; J: TRBJ1-1; V: TRBV12-3/TRBV12-4; CDR3: CTSSRQGAVKNTEAFF; DNA: TGTACCAGCAGTAGACAGGGGGCTGTAAAGAACACTGAAGCTTTCTTT
size: many; D: NA; J: TRBJ2-2; V: TRBV28; CDR3: CASSLPEGGELFF; DNA: TGTGCCAGCAGTTTACCCGAGGGCGGGGAGCTGTTTTTT
size: NA; D: TRBD2; J: TRBJ2-7; V: TRBV12-3/TRBV12-4; CDR3: CASTPGASGRAEYF; DNA: TGTGCCAGCACTCCCGGGGCTAGCGGGAGGGCCGAGTACTTC
size: NA; D: NA; J: TRBJ1-1; V: TRBV14; CDR3: CASSRRNREGWSWNTEAFF; DNA: TGTGCCAGCAGCCGCCGAAACAGGGAGGGATGGAGTTGGAACACTGAAGCTTTCTTT
size: few; D: NA; J: TRBJ2-2; V: TRBV29-1; CDR3: CSAVRGRTGELFF; DNA: TGCAGCGCCGTTCGGGGTCGAACCGGGGAGCTGTTTTTT
size: few; D: TRBD1; J: TRBJ1-2; V: TRBV7-9; CDR3: CASSSGQGDLNRYGYTF; DNA: TGTGCCAGCAGCTCGGGACAGGGGGACCTAAATCGCTATGGCTACACCTTC
size: few; D: NA; J: TRBJ1-1; V: TRBV12-3/TRBV12-4; CDR3: CASSLVQVNTEAFF; DNA: TGTGCCAGCAGTTTAGTTCAGGTGAACACTGAAGCTTTCTTT
size: few; D: TRBD1; J: TRBJ2-7; V: TRBV15; CDR3: CATSRAGGGYEQYF; DNA: TGTGCCACCAGCAGAGCAGGGGGCGGCTACGAGCAGTACTTC
size: NA; D: NA; J: TRBJ1-2; V: TRBV20-1; CDR3: CSAGLGDYGYTF; DNA: TGCAGTGCTGGGCTCGGAGACTATGGCTACACCTTC
size: few; D: TRBD1; J: TRBJ1-5; V: TRBV12-3/TRBV12-4; CDR3: CASSSGTEKNQPQHF; DNA: TGTGCCAGCAGTTCAGGGACAGAGAAAAATCAGCCCCAGCATTTT
size: many; D: TRBD2; J: TRBJ2-3; V: TRBV2; CDR3: CASVAGALWSQNSTDTQYF; DNA: TGTGCCAGCGTAGCGGGAGCCTTATGGTCTCAAAACAGCACAGATACGCAGTATTTT
size: NA; D: NA; J: TRBJ1-6; V: TRBV20-1; CDR3: CSASQTDDSPLHF; DNA: TGCAGTGCTAGTCAGACGGACGATTCACCCCTCCACTTT
size: few; D: TRBD2; J: TRBJ2-5; V: TRBV3-1; CDR3: CASSPGVAGEETQYF; DNA: TGTGCCAGCAGCCCTGGAGTAGCGGGCGAAGAGACCCAGTACTTC
size: few; D: NA; J: TRBJ1-1; V: TRBV20-1; CDR3: CSASRPGQMNTEAFF; DNA: TGCAGTGCTAGTAGACCCGGTCAGATGAACACTGAAGCTTTCTTT
size: many; D: NA; J: TRBJ1-4; V: TRBV2; CDR3: CASSEESPDASEKLFF; DNA: TGTGCCAGCAGTGAAGAGAGTCCCGACGCGTCTGAAAAACTGTTTTTT
size: few; D: TRBD2; J: TRBJ2-7; V: TRBV6-1; CDR3: CASVAVAGGPGEQYF; DNA: TGTGCCAGCGTTGCCGTAGCGGGAGGGCCCGGCGAGCAGTACTTC
size: many; D: NA; J: TRBJ1-1; V: TRBV12-3/TRBV12-4; CDR3: CASRTHGQTPMNTEAFF; DNA: TGTGCCAGCAGGACCCACGGACAGACTCCCATGAACACTGAAGCTTTCTTT
size: few; D: NA; J: TRBJ2-2; V: TRBV6-1; CDR3: CASSATTNTGELFF; DNA: TGTGCCAGCAGCGCCACAACGAACACCGGGGAGCTGTTTTTT
size: NA; D: NA; J: TRBJ1-5; V: TRBV12-3/TRBV12-4; CDR3: CASKRQLSNQPQHF; DNA: TGTGCCAGCAAACGACAGCTTAGCAATCAGCCCCAGCATTTT
size: NA; D: NA; J: TRBJ1-2; V: TRBV20-1; CDR3: CSARREYYGYTF; DNA: TGCAGTGCTAGGCGGGAGTACTATGGCTACACCTTC
size: few; D: NA; J: TRBJ2-7; V: TRBV12-3/TRBV12-4; CDR3: CASSFNRPTYEQYF; DNA: TGTGCCAGCAGTTTCAACAGGCCAACCTACGAGCAGTACTTC
size: many; D: NA; J: TRBJ2-3; V: TRBV12-3/TRBV12-4; CDR3: CASSRTDTQYF; DNA: TGTGCCAGCAGCCGCACAGATACGCAGTATTTT
size: NA; D: NA; J: TRBJ1-2; V: TRBV6-1; CDR3: CASSPGHSGYTF; DNA: TGTGCCAGCAGTCCGGGACACTCGGGCTACACCTTC
size: NA; D: NA; J: TRBJ1-5; V: TRBV29-1; CDR3: CSAGGDGNQPQHF; DNA: TGCAGCGCGGGAGGGGACGGCAATCAGCCCCAGCATTTT
size: few; D: TRBD1; J: TRBJ1-2; V: TRBV6-1; CDR3: CASSTGEYGYTF; DNA: TGTGCCAGCAGTACAGGGGAATATGGCTACACCTTC
size: NA; D: TRBD1; J: TRBJ1-2; V: TRBV6-1; CDR3: CASTEAIWKQGGRGNYGYTF; DNA: TGTGCCAGCACCGAAGCTATTTGGAAACAGGGGGGTAGAGGGAACTATGGCTACACCTTC
size: many; D: TRBD1; J: TRBJ1-2; V: TRBV12-3/TRBV12-4; CDR3: CASSTGQGSNYGYTF; DNA: TGTGCCAGCAGTACGGGACAGGGGTCCAACTATGGCTACACCTTC
size: many; D: NA; J: TRBJ1-1; V: TRBV29-1; CDR3: CSVMNTEAFF; DNA: TGCAGCGTCATGAACACTGAAGCTTTCTTT